This TCR beta chain derives from a study of T cell repertoires in cytomegalovirus infection. Study context: Public signatures in TCR beta pointed to CMV infection and matching HLA type. Whole-study results and caveats: Across the ex vivo response, the dominant clonotypes were HLA-C-restricted CMV-specific TCR beta clonotypes.

One entry per CDR3 protein results from TCRdb running MiXCR on the reads. This repertoire shows 200,000 to 300,000 distinct CDR3 sequences, roughly 15% found once; its top ten account for 8.8%. This clonotype appeared a few times. Antigen unknown. CDR1 is SQVTM and CDR2 is ANQGSEA in the germline V gene. The CDR3 is made up of 17 amino acids. The germline V and J ends were trimmed by 6 bases and 6 bases, with 29 bases remaining between them. The origin of this receptor is a human donor in good health (CMV status not recorded). Some clones in this sample may be carry-over from other donors' samples. This chain connects TRBV29-1 to TRBJ2-5, with a possible D match to TRBD2 (6 bases). The material sequenced was PBMCs. The CDR3 region has the DNA TGCAGCGTCCTCTTAATGACGACTAGTAACCAACGTAAGACCCAGTACTTC. Translating gives CSVLLMTTSNQRKTQYF. Using reference TRBV29-1 and TRBJ2-5 for the parts outside the CDR3, the full variable domain is SAVISQKPSRDICQRGTSLTIQCQVDSQVTMMFWYRQQPGQSLTLIATANQGSEATYESGFVIDKFPISRPNLTFSTLTVSNMSPEDSSIYLCSVLLMTTSNQRKTQYFGPGTRLLVL.